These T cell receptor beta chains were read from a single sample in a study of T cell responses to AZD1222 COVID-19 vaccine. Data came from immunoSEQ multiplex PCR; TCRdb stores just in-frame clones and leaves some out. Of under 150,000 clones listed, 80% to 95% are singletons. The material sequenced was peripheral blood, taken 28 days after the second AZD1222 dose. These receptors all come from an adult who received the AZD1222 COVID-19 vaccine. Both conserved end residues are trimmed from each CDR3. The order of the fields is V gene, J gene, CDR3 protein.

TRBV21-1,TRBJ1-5,ASSKEEQGQGFKGCVDNQPQH
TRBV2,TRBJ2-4,ASSTGRPPGNIQY
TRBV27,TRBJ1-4,ASSLGAGANEKLF
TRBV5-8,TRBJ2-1,ASSLTSGSVVYNEQF
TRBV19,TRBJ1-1,ASRNGGIAEAF
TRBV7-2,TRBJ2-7,ASSFLTGGSYEQY
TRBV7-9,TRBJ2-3,ASSLGAGRTDTQY
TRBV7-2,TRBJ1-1,ASSPQGASAAGAF
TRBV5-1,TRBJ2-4,ASSPGQAKNIQY
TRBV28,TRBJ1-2,ASSGGMGLRYGYT
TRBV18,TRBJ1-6,ASSPPLNSPLH
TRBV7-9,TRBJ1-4,ASSPTGGKLEKLF
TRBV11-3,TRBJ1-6,ASSSLRGNSPLH
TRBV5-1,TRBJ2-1,ASSFLTGGDEQF
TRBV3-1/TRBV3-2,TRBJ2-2,ASTLSGQHTGELF
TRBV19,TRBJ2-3,ASSIALAGGADTQY
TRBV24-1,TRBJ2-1,ATSDAGTGPHNEQF
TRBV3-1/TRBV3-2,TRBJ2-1,ASSYNNEQF
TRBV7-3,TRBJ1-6,ASSLGPSQNSPLH
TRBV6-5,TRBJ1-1,ASSYSVKRTEAF
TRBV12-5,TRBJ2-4,ASGLVLGALGRPLAKNIQY
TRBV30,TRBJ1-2,AWSVQGARGYT
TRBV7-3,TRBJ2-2,ASSTGLGVGELF
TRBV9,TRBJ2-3,ASSVGRTDTQY
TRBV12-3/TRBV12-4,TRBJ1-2,ASSLTGIYGYT
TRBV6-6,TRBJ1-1,ASSSTGQENTEAF
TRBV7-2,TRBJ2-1,ASSLGGSWNNEQF
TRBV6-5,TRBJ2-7,ASGQAIYEQY
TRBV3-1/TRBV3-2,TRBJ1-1,ASSFSLNTEAF
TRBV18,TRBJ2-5,ASSEGAGETQY
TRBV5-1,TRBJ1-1,ASSPWGPSDRVPEAF
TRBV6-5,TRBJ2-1,ASRPSGRGYNEQF
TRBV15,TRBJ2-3,ATSGLAEHTDTQY
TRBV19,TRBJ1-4,ASSTGITGMVEKLF
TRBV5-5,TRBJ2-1,ASSLLEGPFYEQF
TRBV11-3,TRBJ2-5,ASSLGTSGGVQETQY
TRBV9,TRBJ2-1,ASSPTYDEQF
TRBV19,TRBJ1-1,ASSDQAGDTEAF